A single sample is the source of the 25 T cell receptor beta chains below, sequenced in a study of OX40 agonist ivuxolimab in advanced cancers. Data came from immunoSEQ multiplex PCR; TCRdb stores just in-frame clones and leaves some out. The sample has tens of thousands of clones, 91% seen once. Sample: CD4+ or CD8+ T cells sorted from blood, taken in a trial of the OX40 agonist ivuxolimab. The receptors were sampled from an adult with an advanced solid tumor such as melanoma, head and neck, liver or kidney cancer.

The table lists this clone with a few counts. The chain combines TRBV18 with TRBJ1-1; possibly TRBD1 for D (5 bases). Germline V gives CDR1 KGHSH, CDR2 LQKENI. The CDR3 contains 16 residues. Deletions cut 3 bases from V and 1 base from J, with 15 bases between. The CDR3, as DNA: TGTGCCAGCTCACCTTACAGGCCCGAAACGAACACTGAAGCTTTCTTT. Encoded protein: CASSPYRPETNTEAFF.

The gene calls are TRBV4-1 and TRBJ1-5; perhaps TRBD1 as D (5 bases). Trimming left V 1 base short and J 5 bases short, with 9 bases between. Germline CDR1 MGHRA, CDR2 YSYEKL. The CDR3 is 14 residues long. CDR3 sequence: CASSQAGLDQPQHF. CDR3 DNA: TGCGCCAGCAGCCAAGCAGGGCTGGATCAGCCCCAGCATTTT.

The CDR3 sequence is CASSITAVETQYF. The CDR3, as DNA: TGTGCCAGTAGTATAACCGCTGTAGAGACCCAGTACTTC. The chain couples TRBV19 to TRBJ2-5, with D uncertain. CDR3 length: 13 amino acids. V lost 2 bases and J 4 bases, leaving 8 bases between the germline ends. Germline V gene sequence: CDR1 LNHDA, CDR2 SQIVND (reference sequence). Based on the CDR3 plus reference TRBV19 and TRBJ2-5, the full variable domain is DGGITQSPKYLFRKEGQNVTLSCEQNLNHDAMYWYRQDPGQGLRLIYYSQIVNDFQKGDIAEGYSVSREKKESFPLTVTSAQKNPTAFYLCASSITAVETQYFGPGTRLLVL.

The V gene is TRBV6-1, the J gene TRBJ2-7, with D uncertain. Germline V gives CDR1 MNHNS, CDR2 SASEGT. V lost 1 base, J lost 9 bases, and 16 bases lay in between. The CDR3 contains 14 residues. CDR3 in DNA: TGTGCCAGCAGTGAAGTCCCTTTGATTAGAGGGCAGTACGTC. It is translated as CASSEVPLIRGQYV.

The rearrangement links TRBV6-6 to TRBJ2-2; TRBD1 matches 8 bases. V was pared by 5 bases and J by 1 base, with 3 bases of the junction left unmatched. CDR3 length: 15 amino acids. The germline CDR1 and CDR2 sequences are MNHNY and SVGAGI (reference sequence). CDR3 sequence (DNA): TGTGCCAGCAGTCTGGGACAGGTGAACACCGGGGAGCTGTTTTTT. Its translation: CASSLGQVNTGELFF.

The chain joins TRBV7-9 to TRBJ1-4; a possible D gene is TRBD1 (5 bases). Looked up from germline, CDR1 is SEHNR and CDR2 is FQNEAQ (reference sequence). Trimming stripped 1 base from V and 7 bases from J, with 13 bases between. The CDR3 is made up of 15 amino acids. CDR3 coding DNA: TGTGCCAGCAGCTTAGTCGGGGGAGGAATTGAAAAACTGTTTTTT. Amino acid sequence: CASSLVGGGIEKLFF. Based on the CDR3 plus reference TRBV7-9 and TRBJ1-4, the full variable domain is DTGVSQNPRHKITKRGQNVTFRCDPISEHNRLYWYRQTLGQGPEFLTYFQNEAQLEKSRLLSDRFSAERPKGSFSTLEIQRTEQGDSAMYLCASSLVGGGIEKLFFGSGTQLSVL.

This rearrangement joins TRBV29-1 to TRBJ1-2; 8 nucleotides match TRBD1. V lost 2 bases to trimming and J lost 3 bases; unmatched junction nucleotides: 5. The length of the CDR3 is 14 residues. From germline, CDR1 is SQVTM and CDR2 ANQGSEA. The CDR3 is CSVEQGAYHYGYTF. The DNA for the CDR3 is TGCAGCGTTGAACAGGGGGCTTATCACTATGGCTACACCTTC.

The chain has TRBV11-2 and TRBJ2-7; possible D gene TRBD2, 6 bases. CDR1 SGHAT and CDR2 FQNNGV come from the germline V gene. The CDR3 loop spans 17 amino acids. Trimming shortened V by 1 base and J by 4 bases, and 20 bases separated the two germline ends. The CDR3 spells CASSLALVGSRYYEQYF. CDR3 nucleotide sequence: TGTGCCAGCAGCTTAGCCTTGGTCGGGAGTCGCTATTACGAGCAGTACTTC.

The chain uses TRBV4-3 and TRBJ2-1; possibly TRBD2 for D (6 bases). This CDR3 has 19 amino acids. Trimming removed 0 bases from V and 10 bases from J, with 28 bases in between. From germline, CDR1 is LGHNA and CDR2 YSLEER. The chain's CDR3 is CASSQDAVSGGIAHWEQFF. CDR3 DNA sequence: TGCGCCAGCAGCCAAGATGCCGTCTCGGGCGGGATCGCCCATTGGGAGCAGTTCTTC.

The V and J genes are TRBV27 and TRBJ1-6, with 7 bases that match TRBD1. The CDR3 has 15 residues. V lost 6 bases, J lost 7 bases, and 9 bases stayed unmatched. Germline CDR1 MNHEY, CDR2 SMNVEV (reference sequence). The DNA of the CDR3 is TGTGCCAGCAGCGCCCAGGGGGGCATCAATTCACCCCTCCACTTT. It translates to CASSAQGGINSPLHF.

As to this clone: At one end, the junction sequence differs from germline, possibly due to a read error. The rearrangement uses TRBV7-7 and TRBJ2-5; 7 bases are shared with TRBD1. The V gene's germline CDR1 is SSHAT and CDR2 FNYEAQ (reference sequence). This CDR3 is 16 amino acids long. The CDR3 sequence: CASSLALRGQEETQYF. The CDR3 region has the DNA TGTGCTAGCAGCTTAGCGCTGAGGGGGCAGGAGGAGACCCAGTACTTC.

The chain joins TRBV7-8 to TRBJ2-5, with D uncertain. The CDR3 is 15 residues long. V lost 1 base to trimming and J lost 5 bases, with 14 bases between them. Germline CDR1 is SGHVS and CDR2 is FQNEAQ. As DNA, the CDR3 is TGTGCCAGCAGCTTAGACGTTCTAGAGAGGGAGACCCAGTACTTC. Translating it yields CASSLDVLERETQYF.

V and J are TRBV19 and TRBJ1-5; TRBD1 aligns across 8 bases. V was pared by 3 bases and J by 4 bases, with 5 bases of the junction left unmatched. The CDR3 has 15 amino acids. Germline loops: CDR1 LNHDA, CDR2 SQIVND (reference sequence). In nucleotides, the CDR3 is TGTGCCAGTAGTATTGGGACAGGACCGAATCAGCCCCAGCATTTT. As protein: CASSIGTGPNQPQHF.

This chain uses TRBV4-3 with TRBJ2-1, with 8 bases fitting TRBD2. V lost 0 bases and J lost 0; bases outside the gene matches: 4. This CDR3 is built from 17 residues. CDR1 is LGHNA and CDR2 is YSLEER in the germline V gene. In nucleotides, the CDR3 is TGCGCCAGCAGCCAAGATATTGGGACTAGCTCCTACAATGAGCAGTTCTTC. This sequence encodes CASSQDIGTSSYNEQFF.

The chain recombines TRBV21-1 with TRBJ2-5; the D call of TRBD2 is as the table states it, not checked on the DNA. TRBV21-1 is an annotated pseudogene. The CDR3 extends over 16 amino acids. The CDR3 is CASSSEVYTFSETQYF. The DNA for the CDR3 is TGTGCCAGCAGCTCTGAGGTATACACTTTCTCTGAGACCCAGTACTTC.

The CDR3 here is CASSLDWGVNEQFF. DNA for the CDR3: TGTGCCAGCAGCTTAGATTGGGGGGTCAATGAGCAGTTCTTC. The chain couples TRBV7-9 to TRBJ2-1; D is perhaps TRBD2 (6 bases). This CDR3 spans 14 amino acids. Germline assignment: CDR1 SEHNR and CDR2 FQNEAQ (reference sequence). Trimming removed 1 base at V and 6 bases at J, with 10 bases between.

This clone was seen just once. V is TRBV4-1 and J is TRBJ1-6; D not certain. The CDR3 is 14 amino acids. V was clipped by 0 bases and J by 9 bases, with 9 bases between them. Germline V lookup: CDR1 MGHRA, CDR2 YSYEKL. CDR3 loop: CASSQEHRPSPLHF. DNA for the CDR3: TGCGCCAGCAGCCAAGAGCACAGACCTTCACCCCTCCACTTT.

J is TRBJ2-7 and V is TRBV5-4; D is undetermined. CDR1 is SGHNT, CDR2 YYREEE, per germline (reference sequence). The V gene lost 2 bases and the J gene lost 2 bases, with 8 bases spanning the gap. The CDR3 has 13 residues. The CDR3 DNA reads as TGTGCCAGCAGCTTCTGGGAAACCTACGAGCAGTACTTC. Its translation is CASSFWETYEQYF.

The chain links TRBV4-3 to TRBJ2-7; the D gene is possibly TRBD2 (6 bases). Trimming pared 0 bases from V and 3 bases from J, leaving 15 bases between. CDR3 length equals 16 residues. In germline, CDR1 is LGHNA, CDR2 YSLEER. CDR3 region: CASSQDTGAGHYEQYF. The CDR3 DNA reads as TGCGCCAGCAGCCAAGATACGGGCGCGGGGCACTACGAGCAGTACTTC.

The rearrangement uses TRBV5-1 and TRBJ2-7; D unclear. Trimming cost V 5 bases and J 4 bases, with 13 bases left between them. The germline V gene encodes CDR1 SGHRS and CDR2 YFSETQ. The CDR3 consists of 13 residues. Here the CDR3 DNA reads TGCGCCAGCAGAGCCAGCCCCGGATACGAGCAGTACGTC. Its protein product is CASRASPGYEQYV.

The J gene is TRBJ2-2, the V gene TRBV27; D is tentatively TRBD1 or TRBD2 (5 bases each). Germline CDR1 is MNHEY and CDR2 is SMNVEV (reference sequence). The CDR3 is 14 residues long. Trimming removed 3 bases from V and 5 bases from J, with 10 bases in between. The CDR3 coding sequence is TGTGCCAGCAGTTTCTATGGGGGAACCGGGGAGCTGTTTTTT. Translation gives CASSFYGGTGELFF.

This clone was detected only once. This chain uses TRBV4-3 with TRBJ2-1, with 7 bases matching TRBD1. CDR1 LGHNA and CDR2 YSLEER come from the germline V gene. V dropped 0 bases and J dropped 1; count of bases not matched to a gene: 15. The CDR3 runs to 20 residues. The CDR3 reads CASSQEKSDRTVISYNEQFF. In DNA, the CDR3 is TGCGCCAGCAGCCAAGAGAAGTCGGACAGGACAGTGATATCCTACAATGAGCAGTTCTTC.

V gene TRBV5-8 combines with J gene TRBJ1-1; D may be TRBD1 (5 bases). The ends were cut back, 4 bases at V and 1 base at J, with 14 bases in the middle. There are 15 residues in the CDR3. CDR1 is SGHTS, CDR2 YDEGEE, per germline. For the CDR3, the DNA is TGTGCCAGCAGCGGGATACCGGGGCCGAACACTGAAGCTTTCTTT. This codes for CASSGIPGPNTEAFF.

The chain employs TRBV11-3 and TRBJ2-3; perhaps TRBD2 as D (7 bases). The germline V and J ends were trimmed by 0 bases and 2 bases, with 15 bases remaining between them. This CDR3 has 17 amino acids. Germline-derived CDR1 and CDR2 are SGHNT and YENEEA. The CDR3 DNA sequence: TGTGCCAGCAGCTTAGATAGCGGGCAGGGGAACACAGATACGCAGTATTTT. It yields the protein CASSLDSGQGNTDTQYF.

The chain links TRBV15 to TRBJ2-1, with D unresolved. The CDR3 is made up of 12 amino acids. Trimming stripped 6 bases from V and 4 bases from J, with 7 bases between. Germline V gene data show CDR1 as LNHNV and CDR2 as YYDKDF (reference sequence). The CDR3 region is CATRAGYNEQFF. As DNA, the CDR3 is TGTGCCACCAGGGCCGGGTACAATGAGCAGTTCTTC.